These T cell receptor beta chains were read from a single sample in a study of T cell changes during pregnancy in multiple sclerosis. Profiling relied on immunoSEQ multiplex PCR, and the TCRdb table lists in-frame clones only, not all of them. The table lists over 85,000 clones, more than 85% of them singletons. The input for sequencing was peripheral blood, taken in the first trimester of pregnancy. Receptor source: a female donor in good health, enrolled as a control in a pregnancy study. The CDR3 runs from the conserved cysteine through the conserved F or W. The order of the fields is J gene, clone size, CDR3 length, D gene, V gene, CDR3 protein, CDR3 DNA. The D gene is left open where the match is weak. The listing skips clone size in some rows; elsewhere it reads once, few, many or a size class.

J: TRBJ1-1; size: -; length: 14; D: TRBD1; V: TRBV7-2; CDR3: CASSRVTGDTEAFF; DNA: TGTGCCAGCAGCCGAGTTACAGGGGACACTGAAGCTTTCTTT
J: TRBJ1-5; size: -; length: 15; D: -; V: TRBV6-1; CDR3: CASSEDRTPNQPQHF; DNA: TGTGCCAGCAGTGAAGACAGGACGCCTAATCAGCCCCAGCATTTT
J: TRBJ2-2; size: -; length: 15; D: TRBD1; V: TRBV7-9; CDR3: CASSLGQSNTGELFF; DNA: TGTGCCAGCAGCTTGGGACAGTCGAACACCGGGGAGCTGTTTTTT
J: TRBJ1-1; size: -; length: 13; D: TRBD1; V: TRBV7-2; CDR3: CASSQRTGAEAFF; DNA: TGTGCCAGCAGCCAGCGTACAGGGGCTGAAGCTTTCTTT
J: TRBJ1-2; size: -; length: 15; D: TRBD1; V: TRBV6-1; CDR3: CASSATGGRNYGYTF; DNA: TGTGCCAGCAGTGCGACAGGGGGACGCAACTATGGCTACACCTTC
J: TRBJ1-3; size: -; length: 15; D: TRBD1; V: TRBV4-3; CDR3: CASSLQGMGGNTIYF; DNA: TGCGCCAGCAGCTTACAGGGGATGGGAGGAAACACCATATATTTT
J: TRBJ2-4; size: -; length: 13; D: -; V: TRBV7-2; CDR3: CASSVGEVTIQYF; DNA: TGTGCCAGCAGCGTGGGGGAGGTGACCATTCAGTACTTC
J: TRBJ1-2; size: few; length: 18; D: -; V: TRBV10-3; CDR3: CAISESIYRAGAPYGYTF; DNA: TGTGCCATCAGTGAGTCAATTTATAGGGCAGGGGCGCCCTATGGCTACACCTTC
J: TRBJ1-5; size: -; length: 13; D: -; V: TRBV19; CDR3: CATRDVGNQPQHF; DNA: TGTGCCACGCGGGACGTGGGCAATCAGCCCCAGCATTTT
J: TRBJ2-3; size: once; length: 15; D: -; V: TRBV18; CDR3: CASSPSFPSTDTQYF; DNA: TGTGCCAGCTCACCGAGTTTTCCTAGCACAGATACGCAGTATTTT
J: TRBJ1-5; size: -; length: 13; D: -; V: TRBV30; CDR3: CASGRGPNQPQHF; DNA: TGTGCCTCGGGGAGAGGGCCAAATCAGCCCCAGCATTTT
J: TRBJ2-3; size: once; length: 14; D: -; V: TRBV29-1; CDR3: CSVDAGLRLDTQYF; DNA: TGCAGCGTTGACGCAGGACTTCGCCTGGATACGCAGTATTTT
J: TRBJ2-5; size: -; length: 16; D: TRBD2; V: TRBV5-4; CDR3: CASSLGASGGRETQYF; DNA: TGTGCCAGCAGCTTGGGAGCTAGCGGGGGAAGGGAGACCCAGTACTTC
J: TRBJ2-1; size: -; length: 16; D: TRBD2; V: TRBV5-1; CDR3: CASSLEGRGGNNEQFF; DNA: TGCGCCAGCAGCTTGGAAGGGCGGGGGGGCAACAATGAGCAGTTCTTC
J: TRBJ1-1; size: -; length: 13; D: -; V: TRBV4-3; CDR3: CASSRKTDTEAFF; DNA: TGCGCCAGCAGCCGCAAGACAGACACTGAAGCTTTCTTT
J: TRBJ2-2; size: -; length: 17; D: -; V: TRBV7-9; CDR3: CASSFMRGPSNTGELFF; DNA: TGTGCCAGCAGCTTTATGCGGGGCCCTTCGAACACCGGGGAGCTGTTTTTT
J: TRBJ1-6; size: -; length: 15; D: -; V: TRBV9; CDR3: CASSGPGLSDSPLHF; DNA: TGTGCCAGCAGCGGACCGGGACTGTCGGATTCACCCCTCCACTTT
J: TRBJ1-2; size: -; length: 13; D: TRBD1; V: TRBV5-6; CDR3: CASSDRQGWGYTF; DNA: TGTGCCAGCAGCGATCGACAGGGATGGGGCTACACCTTC
J: TRBJ1-3; size: -; length: 13; D: -; V: TRBV30; CDR3: CAWSIGRGNTIYF; DNA: TGTGCCTGGAGCATCGGCAGGGGAAACACCATATATTTT
J: TRBJ2-3; size: -; length: 13; D: -; V: TRBV30; CDR3: CAWTQPSTDTQYF; DNA: TGTGCCTGGACACAGCCTAGCACAGATACGCAGTATTTT
J: TRBJ1-1; size: few; length: 12; D: -; V: TRBV5-1; CDR3: CASSLTDTEAFF; DNA: TGCGCCAGCAGCTTGACGGACACTGAAGCTTTCTTT
J: TRBJ2-1; size: -; length: 15; D: -; V: TRBV6-1; CDR3: CASSVSAGSYNEQFF; DNA: TGTGCCAGCAGTGTTTCGGCGGGCTCCTACAATGAGCAGTTCTTC
J: TRBJ2-1; size: once; length: 16; D: TRBD2; V: TRBV15; CDR3: CATSRGRVAGDNEQFF; DNA: TGTGCCACCAGCAGAGGTCGAGTAGCGGGGGACAATGAGCAGTTCTTC
J: TRBJ2-6; size: -; length: 13; D: -; V: TRBV29-1; CDR3: CSVSPGGANVLTF; DNA: TGCAGCGTTTCTCCCGGTGGGGCCAACGTCCTGACTTTC
J: TRBJ1-1; size: -; length: 15; D: TRBD1; V: TRBV19; CDR3: CASSIDSGTGGKAFF; DNA: TGTGCCAGTAGTATAGATTCCGGGACAGGTGGGAAAGCTTTCTTT